This T cell receptor (beta chain) was recovered during a study of OX40 agonist ivuxolimab in advanced cancers. Overall study context: Patients took ivuxolimab, an agonistic anti-OX40 (CD134) antibody. Patient treatment consisted of intravenous ivuxolimab administration every 2 weeks at 0.01 to 10 mg/kg.

As for this clone: The antigen remains unidentified.

The V gene's germline CDR1 is SGHAT and CDR2 FQNNGV. The CDR3 runs 15 residues. V was clipped by 1 base and J by 0 bases, with 10 bases between them. Method: immunoSEQ multiplex PCR; TCRdb's copy keeps in-frame clones and lacks some. The table has about 58,000 clones, about four fifths seen once; the top ten hold almost 1.5%. Study-wide results and caveats: Antigen specificity remained undetermined for the expanded peripheral T cells. Normalized T-cell clonal expansion was also low in a subset of nonresponders.

The sequencing used CD4+ or CD8+ T cells sorted from blood, collected in a trial of the OX40 agonist ivuxolimab. The receptor comes from an adult with an advanced solid tumor such as melanoma, head and neck, liver or kidney cancer. V usage is TRBV11-2 and J usage is TRBJ2-7; no reliable D call. The CDR3 loop reads CASSLVSGFSYEQYF. Here the CDR3 DNA reads TGTGCCAGCAGCTTAGTCTCCGGATTCTCCTACGAGCAGTACTTC.